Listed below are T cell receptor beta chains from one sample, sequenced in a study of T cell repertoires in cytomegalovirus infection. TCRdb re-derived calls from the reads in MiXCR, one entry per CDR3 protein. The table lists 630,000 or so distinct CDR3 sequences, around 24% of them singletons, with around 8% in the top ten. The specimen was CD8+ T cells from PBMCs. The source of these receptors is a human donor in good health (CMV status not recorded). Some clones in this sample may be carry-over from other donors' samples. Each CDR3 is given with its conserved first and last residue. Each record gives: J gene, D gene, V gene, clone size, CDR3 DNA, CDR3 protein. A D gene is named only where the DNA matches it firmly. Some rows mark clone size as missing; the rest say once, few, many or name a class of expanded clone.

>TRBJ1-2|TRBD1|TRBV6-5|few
TGTGCCAGCAGTCGACAGGGTGGTGGCTACACCTTC
CASSRQGGGYTF
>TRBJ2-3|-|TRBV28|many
TGTGCCAGCAGCTCGGGCCTGGAAGGGGTCCGCACAGATACGCAGTATTTT
CASSSGLEGVRTDTQYF
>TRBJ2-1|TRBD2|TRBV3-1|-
TGTGCCAGCAGCCAAGATATTAGCGGGGGCCTCAGCTCCTACAATGAGCAGTTCTTC
CASSQDISGGLSSYNEQFF
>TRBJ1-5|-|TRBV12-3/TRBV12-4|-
TGTGCCAGCAGCCGGATGGGTGAGCCCCAGCATTTT
CASSRMGEPQHF
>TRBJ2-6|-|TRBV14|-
TGTGCCAGCAGCCAAGGGGGGTTGCGGACGTGGGCCAACGTCCTGACTTTC
CASSQGGLRTWANVLTF
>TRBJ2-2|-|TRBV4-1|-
TGCGCCAGCAGCCAAGATCTTATGAACACCGGGGAGCTGTTTTTT
CASSQDLMNTGELFF
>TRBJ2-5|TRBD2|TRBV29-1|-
TGCAGCGCCCCCGGGGAGGGACGAAGGGGAGAGACCCAGTACTTC
CSAPGEGRRGETQYF
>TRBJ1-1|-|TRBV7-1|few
TGTGCCAGCAGCTGGACTCTTTTTGAAGCTTTCTTT
CASSWTLFEAFF
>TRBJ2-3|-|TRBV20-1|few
TGCAGTGTCCTGAGAGGGACCACAGATACGCAGTATTTT
CSVLRGTTDTQYF
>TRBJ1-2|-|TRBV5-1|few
TGCGCCAGCAGCGCGGAGTATGGCTACACCTTC
CASSAEYGYTF